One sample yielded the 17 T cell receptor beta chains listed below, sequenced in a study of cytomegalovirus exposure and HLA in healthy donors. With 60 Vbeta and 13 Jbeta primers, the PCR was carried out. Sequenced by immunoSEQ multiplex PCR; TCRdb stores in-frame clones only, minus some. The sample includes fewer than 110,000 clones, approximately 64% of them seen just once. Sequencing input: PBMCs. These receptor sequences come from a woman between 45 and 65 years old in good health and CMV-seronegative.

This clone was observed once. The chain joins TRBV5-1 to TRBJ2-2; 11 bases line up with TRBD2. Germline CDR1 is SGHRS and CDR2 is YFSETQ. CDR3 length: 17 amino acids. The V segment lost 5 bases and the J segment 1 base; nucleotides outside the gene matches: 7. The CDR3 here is CASSYASGGRNTGELFF. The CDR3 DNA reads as TGCGCCAGCAGTTATGCTAGCGGGGGGCGGAACACCGGGGAGCTGTTTTTT.

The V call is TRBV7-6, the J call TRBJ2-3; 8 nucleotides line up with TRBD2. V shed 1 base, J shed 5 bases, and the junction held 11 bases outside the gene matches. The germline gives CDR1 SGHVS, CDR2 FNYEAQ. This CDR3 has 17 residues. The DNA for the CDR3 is TGTGCCAGCAGCTTAGTCCTAGCGGGTACCCTCGGAGATACGCAGTATTTT. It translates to CASSLVLAGTLGDTQYF.

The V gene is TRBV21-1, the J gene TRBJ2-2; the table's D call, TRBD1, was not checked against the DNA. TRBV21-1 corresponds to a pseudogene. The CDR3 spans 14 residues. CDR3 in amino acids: CAGLAAGSTGELFF. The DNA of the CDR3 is TGTGCCGGATTGGCAGCAGGGTCCACCGGGGAGCTGTTTTTT.

The CDR3: CASSLAGGPGETQYF. In DNA form, the CDR3 reads TGTGCCAGCAGCTTAGCGGGGGGCCCAGGAGAGACCCAGTACTTC. The chain combines TRBV5-6 with TRBJ2-5, with 9 positions matching TRBD2. The CDR3 is 15 residues long. Trimming removed 2 bases from V and 4 bases from J; junction bases left unmatched: 6. Germline CDR1 SGHDT, CDR2 YYEEEE. Complete variable domain (other parts from reference TRBV5-6 and TRBJ2-5): DAGVTQSPTHLIKTRGQQVTLRCSPKSGHDTVSWYQQALGQGPQFIFQYYEEEERQRGNFPDRFSGHQFPNYSSELNVNALLLGDSALYLCASSLAGGPGETQYFGPGTRLLVL.

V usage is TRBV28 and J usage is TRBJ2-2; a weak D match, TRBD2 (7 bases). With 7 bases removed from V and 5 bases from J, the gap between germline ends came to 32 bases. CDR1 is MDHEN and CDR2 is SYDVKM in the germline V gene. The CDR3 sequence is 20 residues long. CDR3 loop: CASTAPGSPAGRGGTGELFF. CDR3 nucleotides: TGTGCCAGCACCGCACCGGGATCCCCAGCGGGGAGGGGGGGTACCGGGGAGCTGTTTTTT.

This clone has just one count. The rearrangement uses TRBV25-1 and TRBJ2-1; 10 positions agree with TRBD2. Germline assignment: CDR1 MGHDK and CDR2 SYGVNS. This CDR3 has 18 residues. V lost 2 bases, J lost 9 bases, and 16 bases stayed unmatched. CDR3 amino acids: CASSEIGVGASGSSEQFF. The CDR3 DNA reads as TGTGCCAGCAGTGAAATTGGGGTTGGGGCTAGCGGGAGTAGTGAGCAGTTCTTC.

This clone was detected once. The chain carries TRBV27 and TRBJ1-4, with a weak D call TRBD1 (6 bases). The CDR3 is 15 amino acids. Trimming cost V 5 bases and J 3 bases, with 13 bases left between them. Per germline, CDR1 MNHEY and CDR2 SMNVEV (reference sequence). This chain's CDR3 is CASSAGQPSNEKLFF. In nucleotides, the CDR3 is TGTGCCAGCAGTGCCGGACAGCCTTCTAATGAAAAACTGTTTTTT.

CDR3 protein: CASSELAGEGETQYF. The CDR3 region has the DNA TGCGCCAGCAGTGAGCTAGCGGGGGAAGGGGAGACCCAGTACTTC. V and J are TRBV5-1 and TRBJ2-5; 10 bases map to TRBD2. J gave up 5 bases and V 5 bases, and 9 bases lay outside the gene matches. The CDR3 has 15 residues. Germline V gives CDR1 SGHRS, CDR2 YFSETQ.

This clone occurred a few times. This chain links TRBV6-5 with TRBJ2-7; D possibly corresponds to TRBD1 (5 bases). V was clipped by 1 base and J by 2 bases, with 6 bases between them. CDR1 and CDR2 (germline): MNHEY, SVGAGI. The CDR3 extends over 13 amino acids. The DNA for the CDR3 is TGTGCCAGCAGTTACTTACAGGCCTACGAGCAGTACTTC. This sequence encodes CASSYLQAYEQYF.

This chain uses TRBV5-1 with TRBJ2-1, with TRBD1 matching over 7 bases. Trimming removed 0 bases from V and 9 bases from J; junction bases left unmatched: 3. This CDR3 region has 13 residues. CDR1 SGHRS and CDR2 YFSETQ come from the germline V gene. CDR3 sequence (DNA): TGCGCCAGCAGCTTGGGACAGGGTCCTGAGCAGTTCTTC. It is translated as CASSLGQGPEQFF.

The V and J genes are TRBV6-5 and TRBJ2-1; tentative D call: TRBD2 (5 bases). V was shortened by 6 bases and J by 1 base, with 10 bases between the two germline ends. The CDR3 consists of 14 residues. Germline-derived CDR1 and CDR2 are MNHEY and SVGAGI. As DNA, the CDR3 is TGTGCCAGCAGCAAGGACTTTTCCTACAATGAGCAGTTCTTC. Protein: CASSKDFSYNEQFF.

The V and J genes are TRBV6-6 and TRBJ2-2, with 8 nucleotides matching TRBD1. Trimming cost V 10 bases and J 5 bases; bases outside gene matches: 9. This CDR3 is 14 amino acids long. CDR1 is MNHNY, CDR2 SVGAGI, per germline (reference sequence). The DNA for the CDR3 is TGTGCCACCGAGGACAGGGAAGGAACCGGGGAGCTGTTTTTT. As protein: CATEDREGTGELFF.

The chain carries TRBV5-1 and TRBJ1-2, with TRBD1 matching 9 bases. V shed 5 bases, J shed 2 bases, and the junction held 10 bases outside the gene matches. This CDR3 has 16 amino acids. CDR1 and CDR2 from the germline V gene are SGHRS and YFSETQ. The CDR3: CASSELQGAHNYGYTF. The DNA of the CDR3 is TGCGCCAGCAGTGAATTACAGGGGGCGCACAACTATGGCTACACCTTC.

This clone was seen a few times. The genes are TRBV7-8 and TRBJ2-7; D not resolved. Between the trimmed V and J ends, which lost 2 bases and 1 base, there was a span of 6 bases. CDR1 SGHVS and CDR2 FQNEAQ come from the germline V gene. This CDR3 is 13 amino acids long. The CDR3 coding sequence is TGTGCCAGCAGCTTAATACAGTCCTACGAGCAGTACTTC. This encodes CASSLIQSYEQYF.

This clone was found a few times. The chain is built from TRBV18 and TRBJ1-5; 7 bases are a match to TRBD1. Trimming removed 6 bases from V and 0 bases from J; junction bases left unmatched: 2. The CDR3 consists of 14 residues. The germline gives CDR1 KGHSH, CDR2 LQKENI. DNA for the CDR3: TGTGCCAGCTCCGAGGGGGCTAGCAATCAGCCCCAGCATTTT. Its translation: CASSEGASNQPQHF.

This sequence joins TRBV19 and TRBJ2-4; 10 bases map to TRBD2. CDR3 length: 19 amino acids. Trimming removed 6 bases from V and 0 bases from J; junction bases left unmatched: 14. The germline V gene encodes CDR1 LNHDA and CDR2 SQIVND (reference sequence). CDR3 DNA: TGTGCCAGTAGACGTACCCCCTATAGCGGGAGGATAGCCAAAAACATTCAGTACTTC. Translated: CASRRTPYSGRIAKNIQYF.

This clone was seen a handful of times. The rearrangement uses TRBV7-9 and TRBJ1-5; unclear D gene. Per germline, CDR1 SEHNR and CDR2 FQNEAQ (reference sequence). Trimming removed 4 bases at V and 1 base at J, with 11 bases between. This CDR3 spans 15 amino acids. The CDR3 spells CASSSPGSSNQPQHF. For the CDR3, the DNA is TGTGCCAGCAGCTCTCCGGGATCCAGCAATCAGCCCCAGCATTTT.